This T cell receptor (beta chain) was found in a study of shared clonotypes between healthy human individuals. For the study at large: Two female and a few male donors aged 18 to 49 were enrolled.

The study, taken as a whole, reports: Shared clonotypes: approximately 4.5% naive CD4, roughly 3.5% naive CD8, roughly 2.4% memory CD4, approximately 0.4% memory CD8. Lower generation probabilities were found for non-shared clonotypes than for those shared by all four donors.

The V and J ends lost 7 bases and 5 bases respectively, with 12 bases between them. CDR1 and CDR2 (germline): SQVTM, ANQGSEA. There are 11 residues in the CDR3. Sequencing was performed with immunoSEQ multiplex PCR; in TCRdb, only in-frame clones are kept and a portion is missing. The sample lists about 1.5 million clones; 95% to 99% were seen once. Concerning this clone itself: Its antigen remains unidentified.

V gene TRBV29-1 combines with J gene TRBJ2-7; D is unresolved. This TCR came from a man aged 30-40 years in good health. The sample was naive CD4+ T cells sorted from blood. Subset defined: CD45RA+ positively selected. In nucleotides, the CDR3 is TGCAGCGCCCTAACTGGGGACGAGCAGTACTTC. Translating it yields CSALTGDEQYF.